The source of this T cell receptor beta chain is a study of CD8 T cells in Susac syndrome. When the RNA was reverse transcribed, random hexamers were used with an input of about 0.5 to 1 ug. TCRdb re-analysed the immunoSEQ multiplex PCR reads in MiXCR, keeping a single row per CDR3 protein. The data show approximately 180,000 distinct CDR3 sequences, with over 85% seen just once and around 0.1% held by the top ten. Treatment-naive patients with stable or active relapsing-remitting disease were the multiple sclerosis controls. V lost 4 bases and J 6 bases, leaving 13 bases between the germline ends. This CDR3 region has 15 residues.

Sequenced input: CD4+ T cells from PBMCs. The clonotype originates from a human donor with multiple sclerosis. This chain connects TRBV12-3 or TRBV12-4 to TRBJ2-6; a possible D gene is TRBD1 (6 bases). DNA for the CDR3: TGTGCCAGCAGTTCACAGCCGGGACAGGCCAACGTCCTGACTTTC. This gives the protein CASSSQPGQANVLTF.